The 22 T cell receptor beta chains below were found in one sample sequenced in a study of identical twins. MiXCR was run by TCRdb on the 5' RACE reads, yielding one entry per CDR3 protein. The sample holds 240,000 or so distinct CDR3 sequences, 10% to 15% seen once. These data were also reused for a study on yellow fever vaccine responses in identical twins.

What was sequenced was memory (CD45RO+) T cells sorted from blood. The receptors were gathered from a woman aged 18-29 years in good health.

J is TRBJ2-5 and V is TRBV14; D may be TRBD1 (5 bases). Germline assignment: CDR1 SGHDN and CDR2 FVKESK. The CDR3 extends over 14 amino acids. Trimming left V 5 bases short and J 5 bases short, with 15 bases between. The CDR3 sequence: CASSEVRARETQYF. The CDR3 DNA reads as TGTGCCAGCAGCGAAGTCAGGGCGAGGGAGACCCAGTACTTC.

There are many counts of this clonotype. This chain connects TRBV6-2 or TRBV6-3 to TRBJ2-5, with a tentative D call TRBD1 (6 bases). The V end was cut by 2 bases, the J end by 2 bases, with 12 bases between. Germline V gene data show CDR1 as MNHEY and CDR2 as SVGEGT. The CDR3 has 15 residues. CDR3 region: CASSYAGTPQETQYF. CDR3 in DNA: TGTGCCAGCAGTTACGCCGGGACACCACAAGAGACCCAGTACTTC.

The J gene is TRBJ2-5, the V gene TRBV7-8; TRBD1 might be the D (5 bases). The CDR3 length is 15 residues. Germline-derived CDR1 and CDR2 are SGHVS and FQNEAQ. V lost 4 bases and J 2 bases, leaving 14 bases between the germline ends. Here the CDR3 reads CASSSQGQKQETQYF. The CDR3 DNA follows: TGTGCCAGCAGCTCTCAGGGTCAAAAGCAAGAGACCCAGTACTTC.

This clonotype was recorded a few times. As DNA, the CDR3 is TGTGCCAGCAGCTACAGGAAAGGCTACACCTTC. Translation gives CASSYRKGYTF. The rearrangement joins TRBV12-3 or TRBV12-4 to TRBJ1-2; possible D gene TRBD1, 5 bases. Trimming removed 6 bases from V and 8 bases from J, with 10 bases in between. The CDR3 length is 11 residues.

Details on this clonotype: A single base separates this from a much larger clone, so it may be a read error. The chain joins TRBV7-2 to TRBJ2-1; D not certain. Germline CDR1 reads SGHTA; CDR2 reads FQGNSA. The CDR3 runs to 12 residues. The CDR3 region has the DNA TGTGCCAGGAGCTTCTCCCGGAATGAGCAGTTCTTC. This codes for CARSFSRNEQFF.

The rearrangement joins TRBV7-9 to TRBJ1-1, with a tentative D call TRBD1 (6 bases). Germline lookup yields CDR1 SEHNR and CDR2 FQNEAQ (reference sequence). The CDR3 loop spans 15 amino acids. V was trimmed by 5 bases and J by 4 bases, leaving 17 bases between them. The CDR3 region is CASSPSTGRGTEAFF. CDR3 coding DNA: TGTGCCAGCAGCCCGTCGACAGGTCGGGGCACTGAAGCTTTCTTT.

This clonotype was detected many times. The chain recombines TRBV4-2 with TRBJ2-7; D may be TRBD1 (6 bases). This CDR3 is 15 amino acids long. CDR1 is LGHNA, CDR2 YNFKEQ, per germline. The ends were cut back, 1 base at V and 0 bases at J, with 10 bases in the middle. The CDR3 loop reads CASSQAWDNSYEQYF. The CDR3 nucleotides are TGTGCCAGCAGCCAAGCCTGGGACAACTCCTACGAGCAGTACTTC.

In this sample, this clonotype turned up many times. This rearrangement joins TRBV5-1 to TRBJ2-6; D possibly corresponds to TRBD1 (6 bases). Trimming pared 3 bases from V and 2 bases from J, leaving 9 bases between. Germline lookup yields CDR1 SGHRS and CDR2 YFSETQ. The length of the CDR3 is 15 residues. CDR3 sequence (DNA): TGCGCCAGCAGCTCCAGGGGCGCTGGGGCCAACGTCCTGACTTTC. Its protein is CASSSRGAGANVLTF.

Here the CDR3 reads CASSSEVGGGDSPLHF. The CDR3 region has the DNA TGTGCCAGCAGCTCCGAGGTTGGGGGTGGAGATTCACCCCTCCACTTT. The chain carries TRBV7-2 and TRBJ1-6, with D tentatively TRBD1 (5 bases). Germline V CDR1 and CDR2: SGHTA, FQGNSA. Between the trimmed V and J ends, which lost 4 bases and 8 bases, there was a span of 18 bases. This CDR3 is 16 amino acids long. Drawing the rest from reference TRBV7-2 and TRBJ1-6, the complete variable domain is GAGVSQSPSNKVTEKGKDVELRCDPISGHTALYWYRQSLGQGLEFLIYFQGNSAPDKSGLPSDRFSAERTGGSVSTLTIQRTQQEDSAVYLCASSSEVGGGDSPLHFGNGTRLTVT.

This clonotype has just a few counts. The chain joins TRBV29-1 to TRBJ2-7; the match to TRBD1 covers 7 bases. Germline V lookup: CDR1 SQVTM, CDR2 ANQGSEA. J was trimmed by 3 bases and V by 6 bases; bases with no gene match: 8. The CDR3 loop spans 13 amino acids. The CDR3 loop reads CSVVRGTSYEQYF. In DNA form, the CDR3 reads TGCAGCGTAGTCAGGGGGACGAGCTACGAGCAGTACTTC.

This clonotype was found many times. J is TRBJ1-5 and V is TRBV28; 9 bases match TRBD1. Germline V gene data show CDR1 as MDHEN and CDR2 as SYDVKM. The CDR3 extends over 15 amino acids. The V and J ends lost 7 bases and 5 bases, in that order; junction bases with no gene match: 9. The CDR3 loop is CASNSLTGGHQPQHF. For the CDR3, the DNA is TGTGCCAGCAACTCCCTGACAGGGGGTCATCAGCCCCAGCATTTT.

The CDR3 DNA is TGTGCCAGCAGCGTGGGGGACAGCCTCTCCTACAATGAGCAGTTCTTC. Protein product: CASSVGDSLSYNEQFF. This chain links TRBV9 with TRBJ2-1; 7 nucleotides line up with TRBD1. CDR1 SGDLS and CDR2 YYNGEE come from the germline V gene. This CDR3 contains 16 residues. The V gene end was trimmed by 2 bases and the J gene end by 0 bases; junction bases not matched to a gene: 5.

This clonotype occurred a few times. This chain links TRBV12-3 or TRBV12-4 with TRBJ1-1; D gene uncertain. CDR3 length: 12 residues. The V end lost 6 bases, the J end lost 1 base, and 6 bases lay between the germline ends. The CDR3 region has the DNA TGTGCCAGCAGGCGGAAGAACACTGAAGCTTTCTTT. Its protein product is CASRRKNTEAFF.

In its sample, this clonotype was seen many times. This chain joins TRBV29-1 and TRBJ2-1; no clear D. V was clipped by 4 bases and J by 6 bases, with 7 bases between them. Germline lookup yields CDR1 SQVTM and CDR2 ANQGSEA. This CDR3 region has 11 residues. CDR3 DNA sequence: TGCAGCGTTGTAGGTGGCAATGAGCAGTTCTTC. This encodes CSVVGGNEQFF.

This clonotype was recorded at least ten times. The chain uses TRBV3-1 and TRBJ1-5; no firm D call. This CDR3 contains 15 residues. V lost 9 bases, J lost 3 bases, and 18 bases lay in between. Germline V gene lookup returns CDR1 LGHDT and CDR2 YNNKEL (reference sequence). The CDR3 here is CARTHRGRVNQPQHF. The CDR3 coding sequence is TGTGCCAGGACCCACCGCGGGAGGGTCAATCAGCCCCAGCATTTT.

The chain uses TRBV20-1 and TRBJ1-6; a weak D match, TRBD1 (6 bases). V was trimmed by 4 bases and J by 8 bases, leaving 15 bases between them. Germline values: CDR1 DFQATT, CDR2 SNEGSKA (reference sequence). CDR3 length: 14 residues. The CDR3 DNA sequence: TGCAGTGCTAACCTTCAGGGGAGGGATTCACCCCTCCACTTT. It encodes CSANLQGRDSPLHF.

This chain links TRBV28 with TRBJ2-7, with D possibly matching TRBD2 (6 bases). Trimming took 5 bases from V and 1 from J, leaving 18 bases between them. The CDR3 extends over 16 amino acids. Germline assignment: CDR1 MDHEN and CDR2 SYDVKM. The chain's CDR3 is CASSLFAGPSSYEQYF. In DNA, the CDR3 is TGTGCCAGCAGTCTATTCGCGGGACCGAGTTCCTACGAGCAGTACTTC.

This chain links TRBV11-2 with TRBJ2-3; perhaps TRBD2 as D (6 bases). CDR1 SGHAT and CDR2 FQNNGV come from the germline V gene. CDR3 length equals 14 residues. The germline V and J ends were trimmed by 7 bases and 5 bases, with 16 bases remaining between them. CDR3: CASTSGLGGDTQYF. The CDR3 DNA reads as TGTGCCAGCACCTCGGGTTTGGGGGGAGATACGCAGTATTTT.

The chain joins TRBV7-2 to TRBJ2-5; no reliable D call. The CDR3 is made up of 13 amino acids. The V end lost 3 bases, the J end lost 2 bases, and 7 bases lay between the germline ends. Germline CDR1 and CDR2: SGHTA and FQGNSA. DNA of the CDR3: TGTGCCAGCAGCTTTGGCAGGCAAGAGACCCAGTACTTC. Encoded protein: CASSFGRQETQYF.

In this sample, this clonotype turned up many times. This rearrangement joins TRBV20-1 to TRBJ2-3, with 7 positions matching TRBD2. This CDR3 has 15 amino acids. From germline, CDR1 is DFQATT and CDR2 SNEGSKA (reference sequence). After removal of 5 bases from V and 4 bases from J, the junction contained 12 bases not matched to a gene. The CDR3 nucleotides read TGCAGTGCTTCGCCCCGGGCGGGAGTCGCAGATACGCAGTATTTT. Translated, it gives CSASPRAGVADTQYF.

This clonotype showed up just a few times. This rearrangement joins TRBV7-2 to TRBJ2-1; no firm D call. Trimming removed 2 bases at V and 5 bases at J, with 13 bases between. The CDR3 totals 15 residues. The germline V gene encodes CDR1 SGHTA and CDR2 FQGNSA. The CDR3 sequence: CASSLKLGLHNEQFF. CDR3 sequence (DNA): TGTGCCAGCAGCTTAAAGTTGGGCCTTCACAATGAGCAGTTCTTC.

This rearrangement joins TRBV20-1 to TRBJ2-5; TRBD1 matches 7 bases. Germline CDR1 reads DFQATT; CDR2 reads SNEGSKA (reference sequence). V dropped 3 bases and J dropped 6; count of bases not matched to a gene: 4. The CDR3 extends over 12 amino acids. The CDR3 loop reads CSASDRVQTQYF. In DNA form, the CDR3 reads TGCAGTGCTAGTGACAGGGTACAGACCCAGTACTTC.